The 10 T cell receptor beta chains in this list originate from one sample, sequenced in a study of T-cell reconstitution after alpha-beta-depleted transplantation in children. Preparation of the TCRbeta library was carried out with unique molecular identifiers. TCRdb itself ran the PCR reads through MiXCR, one entry per CDR3 protein. The table shows about 540,000 distinct CDR3 sequences, with 25% to 30% occurring only once. The input for sequencing was PBMCs, taken before TCRalphabeta/CD19-depleted stem cell transplant. All receptors come from a boy in the first two years of life with Wiskott-Aldrich syndrome, due to receive a stem cell transplant.

The chain combines TRBV20-1 with TRBJ2-3, with 14 bases lining up with TRBD2. The J segment lost 3 bases and the V segment lost 0 bases, leaving 5 bases of the junction unmatched. Germline CDR1 is DFQATT and CDR2 is SNEGSKA (reference sequence). The CDR3 totals 17 residues. The CDR3 DNA reads TGCAGTGCTAGAGAATACGGACTAGCGGGAGGAACAGATACGCAGTATTTT. Translating it yields CSAREYGLAGGTDTQYF.

The CDR3 region is CAARERDGGYTF. The CDR3 region has the DNA TGTGCCGCCCGGGAAAGGGATGGTGGCTACACCTTC. The chain uses TRBV6-1 and TRBJ1-2; no reliable D call. Germline loops: CDR1 MNHNS, CDR2 SASEGT. Trimming removed 11 bases from V and 7 bases from J, with 17 bases in between. The CDR3 sequence is 12 residues long.

The J gene is TRBJ2-3, the V gene TRBV24-1; weak D call: TRBD2 (6 bases). CDR1 is KGHDR, CDR2 SFDVKD, per germline. The CDR3 totals 14 residues. V was shortened by 3 bases and J by 4 bases, with 10 bases between the two germline ends. The CDR3 DNA sequence: TGTGCCACCAGTGATAGCGGGTACGCAGATACGCAGTATTTT. This sequence encodes CATSDSGYADTQYF.

The chain has TRBV20-1 and TRBJ2-7; 10 nucleotides align to TRBD2. CDR1 is DFQATT and CDR2 is SNEGSKA in the germline V gene (reference sequence). J was trimmed by 10 bases and V by 0 bases; bases with no gene match: 12. The CDR3 contains 15 residues. Here the CDR3 DNA reads TGCAGTGCTAGAGATCTAGCGCGACTAGCGGGCGTACAGTACTTC. Protein: CSARDLARLAGVQYF.

CDR3 nucleotides: TGTGCCAGCAGCCAAGATTGGGAGGAATACAATGAGCAGTTCTTC. It specifies CASSQDWEEYNEQFF. This rearrangement joins TRBV4-2 to TRBJ2-1; weak D call: TRBD2 (6 bases). This CDR3 is 15 amino acids long. Trimming took 0 bases from V and 4 from J, leaving 10 bases between them. CDR1 and CDR2 from the germline V gene are LGHNA and YNFKEQ.

The gene calls are TRBV11-2 and TRBJ1-2; D unclear. The germline CDR1 and CDR2 sequences are SGHAT and FQNNGV. V shed 6 bases and J shed 4 bases, with 15 bases lying between them. This CDR3 comprises 14 residues. This CDR3 reads CASRPTSEGYGYTF. Here the CDR3 DNA reads TGTGCCAGCAGACCTACTAGCGAGGGCTATGGCTACACCTTC.

As regards this clonotype: The junction shows a germline mismatch at one end, possibly a read error. This chain uses TRBV11-2 with TRBJ1-4, with a tentative D call TRBD1 (5 bases). The CDR3 is made up of 15 amino acids. Germline values: CDR1 SGHAT, CDR2 FQNNGV. CDR3 DNA sequence: TGTGTCAGCAGCACCCCAGCCCCGGGACGTGAAAAACTGTTTTTT. It translates to CVSSTPAPGREKLFF.

This clonotype was picked up a small number of times. The chain joins TRBV5-1 to TRBJ1-4; D is perhaps TRBD1 (5 bases). The V end lost 3 bases, the J end lost 3 bases, and 9 bases lay between the germline ends. CDR1 and CDR2 from the germline V gene are SGHRS and YFSETQ. The CDR3 spans 14 residues. CDR3 residues: CASSWGRSNEKLFF. The CDR3 DNA sequence: TGCGCCAGCAGCTGGGGACGGTCTAATGAAAAACTGTTTTTT.

This CDR3 reads CAISEYRGEQYF. CDR3 DNA sequence: TGTGCCATCAGTGAGTACAGGGGCGAGCAGTACTTC. V usage is TRBV10-3 and J usage is TRBJ2-7; TRBD1 agrees at 7 bases. Germline CDR1 and CDR2: ENHRY and SYGVKD. J lost 6 bases, V lost 1 base, and 0 bases had no gene match. The CDR3 is 12 residues long.

This clonotype was counted only a few times. J is TRBJ2-1 and V is TRBV20-1; D is perhaps TRBD1 (6 bases). CDR3 size: 16 residues. Trimming pared 0 bases from V and 6 bases from J, leaving 18 bases between. Germline-derived CDR1 and CDR2 are DFQATT and SNEGSKA (reference sequence). DNA for the CDR3: TGCAGTGCTAGAGATCCCCAACAGGGAAGTTTCAATGAGCAGTTCTTC. Translation gives CSARDPQQGSFNEQFF.